These 16 T cell receptor beta chains were sequenced from one sample in a study of cytomegalovirus exposure and HLA in healthy donors. Researchers ran the PCR with 60 Vbeta and 13 Jbeta primers. Measured with immunoSEQ multiplex PCR; TCRdb has only the in-frame clones, and not every one. Of 100,000 or so clones listed, over 60% are singletons. Sequencing used PBMCs. The receptor set was obtained from a man aged 30-40 years in good health and CMV-seropositive.

The chain employs TRBV7-6 and TRBJ2-3; D ambiguous. V was trimmed by 1 base and J by 0 bases, leaving 5 bases between them. CDR3 size: 14 residues. Germline V CDR1 and CDR2: SGHVS, FNYEAQ. The CDR3 here is CASSLVESTDTQYF. CDR3 nucleotide sequence: TGTGCCAGCAGCTTAGTTGAGAGCACAGATACGCAGTATTTT.

This clone was found once. The chain has TRBV7-6 and TRBJ1-1; no definite D call. The CDR3 runs to 11 residues. V lost 5 bases and J 7 bases, leaving 8 bases between the germline ends. Germline V lookup: CDR1 SGHVS, CDR2 FNYEAQ. The CDR3 DNA reads as TGTGCCAGCAGCATGGGGAGTGAAGCTTTCTTT. It translates to CASSMGSEAFF.

The table lists this clone with a few counts. The chain carries TRBV7-2 and TRBJ2-7; 8 nucleotides agree with TRBD1. The V gene end was trimmed by 5 bases and the J gene end by 3 bases; junction bases not matched to a gene: 6. This CDR3 is built from 14 residues. The V gene's germline CDR1 is SGHTA and CDR2 FQGNSA. CDR3 nucleotide sequence: TGTGCCAGCAGCCCGTGGACAGGGAACTACGAGCAGTACTTC. Translating gives CASSPWTGNYEQYF.

This clone has just a few counts. This chain joins TRBV10-1 and TRBJ1-1, with D unresolved. The V gene's germline CDR1 is WNHNN and CDR2 SYGVQD (reference sequence). Trimming removed 5 bases at V and 3 bases at J, with 19 bases between. CDR3 length: 16 residues. The CDR3 loop reads CASSSPTFLRYTEAFF. The CDR3 bases are TGCGCCAGCAGTTCACCAACCTTTTTGCGATACACTGAAGCTTTCTTT.

The gene calls are TRBV19 and TRBJ1-5; TRBD1 matches at 10 bases. The V gene end was trimmed by 5 bases and the J gene end by 6 bases; junction bases not matched to a gene: 7. Per germline, CDR1 LNHDA and CDR2 SQIVND (reference sequence). CDR3 length: 15 amino acids. The CDR3 region has the DNA TGTGCCAGTAGTCCTATAGGGACAGGGGCTCAGCCCCAGCATTTT. Translated, it gives CASSPIGTGAQPQHF.

J is TRBJ2-7 and V is TRBV2, with D tentatively TRBD2 (6 bases). CDR1 is SNHLY, CDR2 FYNNEI, per germline. Trimming left V 5 bases short and J 4 bases short, with 12 bases between. The CDR3 runs to 13 residues. The CDR3 nucleotides read TGTGCCAGCAGTAGTAGTGGAGGGTACGAGCAGTACTTC. Its protein product is CASSSSGGYEQYF.

This clone was detected a few times. This chain joins TRBV19 and TRBJ1-2; weak D call: TRBD1 (5 bases). Per germline, CDR1 LNHDA and CDR2 SQIVND (reference sequence). This CDR3 comprises 15 residues. V dropped 4 bases and J dropped 0 bases, with 12 bases sitting between them. The CDR3 DNA sequence: TGTGCCAGTAGTAACCAGGGCAATTCTAACTATGGCTACACCTTC. Its protein is CASSNQGNSNYGYTF.

This clone occurred a few times. This chain links TRBV5-1 with TRBJ1-5; maybe TRBD1 (5 bases). The V gene lost 0 bases and the J gene lost 5 bases, with 12 bases spanning the gap. The germline V gene has CDR1 SGHRS and CDR2 YFSETQ. The CDR3 consists of 15 residues. CDR3 nucleotides: TGCGCCAGCAGCTTGGACGGTCAAGGGGATCAGCCCCAGCATTTT. This codes for CASSLDGQGDQPQHF.

The V and J genes are TRBV7-2 and TRBJ2-1; 8 bases are shared with TRBD2. The V and J ends lost 7 bases and 9 bases, in that order; junction bases with no gene match: 11. The CDR3 has 14 residues. Germline V gene sequence: CDR1 SGHTA, CDR2 FQGNSA. Here the CDR3 reads CASTPGGLGSEQFF. As DNA, the CDR3 is TGTGCCAGCACCCCGGGGGGACTAGGGAGTGAGCAGTTCTTC.

The chain couples TRBV15 to TRBJ1-4; perhaps TRBD1 as D (5 bases). The germline V gene encodes CDR1 LNHNV and CDR2 YYDKDF (reference sequence). CDR3 size: 14 residues. V lost 1 base and J lost 7, with 10 bases in between. In DNA, the CDR3 is TGTGCCACCAGCAGAGCAGGAAGGGGTGAAAAACTGTTTTTT. Amino acid sequence: CATSRAGRGEKLFF.

The chain joins TRBV19 to TRBJ2-1; 13 nucleotides match TRBD2. The V and J ends lost 9 bases and 8 bases, in that order; junction bases with no gene match: 4. The CDR3 contains 13 residues. Germline lookup yields CDR1 LNHDA and CDR2 SQIVND (reference sequence). CDR3 DNA: TGTGCCAGCTCCGGGACTAGCGGGGATGAGCAGTTCTTC. Translating gives CASSGTSGDEQFF.

The chain couples TRBV5-1 to TRBJ1-1; D uncertain. Germline V gives CDR1 SGHRS, CDR2 YFSETQ. Trimming took off 3 bases at V and 3 bases at J, with 9 bases between the two ends. This CDR3 spans 13 amino acids. The CDR3: CASSSEDHTEAFF. In DNA, the CDR3 is TGCGCCAGCAGCTCAGAGGATCACACTGAAGCTTTCTTT.

This chain connects TRBV15 to TRBJ2-1, with 7 bases identical to TRBD1. The V and J ends lost 0 bases and 14 bases, in that order; junction bases with no gene match: 7. CDR1 is LNHNV and CDR2 is YYDKDF in the germline V gene (reference sequence). The CDR3 runs 13 residues. For the CDR3, the DNA is TGTGCCACCAGCAGAGAGATGACAGGGTTTAAGTTCTTC. Protein sequence: CATSREMTGFKFF.

The chain is built from TRBV7-2 and TRBJ1-5; 7 positions match TRBD1. Germline assignment: CDR1 SGHTA and CDR2 FQGNSA. V dropped 5 bases and J dropped 3; count of bases not matched to a gene: 7. The CDR3 has 15 amino acids. The CDR3 DNA sequence: TGTGCCAGCAGCCTCCAGACAGGGTCCAATCAGCCCCAGCATTTT. As protein: CASSLQTGSNQPQHF.

The gene calls are TRBV27 and TRBJ2-3; D gene uncertain. CDR3 size: 12 residues. Germline assignment: CDR1 MNHEY and CDR2 SMNVEV (reference sequence). Trimming left V 5 bases short and J 7 bases short, with 10 bases between. The CDR3 region has the DNA TGTGCCAGCAGTCCGGGTGGGTATACGCAGTATTTT. This sequence encodes CASSPGGYTQYF.

This clone showed up just a few times. The chain combines TRBV19 with TRBJ1-5; D gene uncertain. CDR1 and CDR2 (germline): LNHDA, SQIVND (reference sequence). CDR3 length: 14 amino acids. V was pared by 7 bases and J by 4 bases, with 14 bases between. CDR3 DNA sequence: TGTGCCAGTAACCTCGCCTGGAGAAATCAGCCCCAGCATTTT. Protein: CASNLAWRNQPQHF.